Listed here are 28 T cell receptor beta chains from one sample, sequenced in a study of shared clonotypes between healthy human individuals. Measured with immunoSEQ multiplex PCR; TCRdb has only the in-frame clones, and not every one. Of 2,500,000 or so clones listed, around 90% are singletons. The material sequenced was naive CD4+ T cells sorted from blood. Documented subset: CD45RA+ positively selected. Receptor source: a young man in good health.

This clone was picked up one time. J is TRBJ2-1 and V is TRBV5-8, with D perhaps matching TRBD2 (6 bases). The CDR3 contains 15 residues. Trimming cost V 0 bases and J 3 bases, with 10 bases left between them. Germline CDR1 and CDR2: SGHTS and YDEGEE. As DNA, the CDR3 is TGTGCCAGCAGCTTGGCGGGAGAGGGCTACAATGAGCAGTTCTTC. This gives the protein CASSLAGEGYNEQFF.

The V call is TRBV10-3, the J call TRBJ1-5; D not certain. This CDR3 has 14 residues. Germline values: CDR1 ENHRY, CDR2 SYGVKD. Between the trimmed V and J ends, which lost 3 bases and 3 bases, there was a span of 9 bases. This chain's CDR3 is CAISDFGNNQPQHF. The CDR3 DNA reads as TGTGCCATCAGTGATTTCGGGAACAATCAGCCCCAGCATTTT.

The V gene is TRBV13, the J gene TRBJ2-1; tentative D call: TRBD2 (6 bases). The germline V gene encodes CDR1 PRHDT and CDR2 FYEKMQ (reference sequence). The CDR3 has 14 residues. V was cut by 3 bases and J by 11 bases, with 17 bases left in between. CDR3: CASSFRDFEKKQFF. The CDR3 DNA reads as TGTGCCAGCAGCTTTCGGGACTTCGAAAAGAAGCAGTTCTTC.

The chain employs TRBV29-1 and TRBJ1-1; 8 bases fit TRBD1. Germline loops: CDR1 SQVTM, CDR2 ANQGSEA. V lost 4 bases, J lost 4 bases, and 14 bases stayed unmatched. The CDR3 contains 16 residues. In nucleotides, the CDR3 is TGCAGCGTTGTAGGGTGGGCAGGGGGCGCGGGCACTGAAGCTTTCTTT. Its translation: CSVVGWAGGAGTEAFF.

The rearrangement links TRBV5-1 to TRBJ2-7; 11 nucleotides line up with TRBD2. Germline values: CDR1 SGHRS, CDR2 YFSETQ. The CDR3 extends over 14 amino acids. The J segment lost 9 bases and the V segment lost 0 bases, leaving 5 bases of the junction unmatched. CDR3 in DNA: TGCGCCAGCAGCTTGGATCTAGCGGGAGGTTCGCAGTACTTC. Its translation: CASSLDLAGGSQYF.

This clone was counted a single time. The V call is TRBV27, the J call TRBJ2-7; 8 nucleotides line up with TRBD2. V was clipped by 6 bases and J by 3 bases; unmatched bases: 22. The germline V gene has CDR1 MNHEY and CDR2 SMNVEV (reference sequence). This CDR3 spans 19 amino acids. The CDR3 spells CASSTNRGGSPTPVYEQYF. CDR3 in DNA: TGTGCCAGCAGCACCAACCGCGGGGGGTCACCTACCCCAGTCTACGAGCAGTACTTC.

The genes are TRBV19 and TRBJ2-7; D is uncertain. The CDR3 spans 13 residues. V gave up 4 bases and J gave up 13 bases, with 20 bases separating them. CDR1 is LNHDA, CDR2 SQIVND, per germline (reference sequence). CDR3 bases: TGTGCCAGTAGTAGCGACGCCGGCCTCAACTCATACTTC. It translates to CASSSDAGLNSYF. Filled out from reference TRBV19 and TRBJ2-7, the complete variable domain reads DGGITQSPKYLFRKEGQNVTLSCEQNLNHDAMYWYRQDPGQGLRLIYYSQIVNDFQKGDIAEGYSVSREKKESFPLTVTSAQKNPTAFYLCASSSDAGLNSYFGPGTRLTVT.

The CDR3 spells CAISWTGGVNTEAFF. The CDR3 DNA reads as TGTGCCATCAGTTGGACAGGGGGAGTGAACACTGAAGCTTTCTTT. The chain combines TRBV10-3 with TRBJ1-1; 10 bases are a match to TRBD1. Germline V gene lookup returns CDR1 ENHRY and CDR2 SYGVKD. The CDR3 is made up of 15 amino acids. After removal of 5 bases from V and 0 bases from J, the junction contained 3 bases not matched to a gene.

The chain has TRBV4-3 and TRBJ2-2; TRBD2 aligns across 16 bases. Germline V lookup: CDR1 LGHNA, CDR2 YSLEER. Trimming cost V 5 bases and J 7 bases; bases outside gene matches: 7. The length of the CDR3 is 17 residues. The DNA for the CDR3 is TGCGCCAGCAGCGCGGGACTAGCGGGAGGGCCGGGCGGGGAGCTGTTTTTT. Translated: CASSAGLAGGPGGELFF.

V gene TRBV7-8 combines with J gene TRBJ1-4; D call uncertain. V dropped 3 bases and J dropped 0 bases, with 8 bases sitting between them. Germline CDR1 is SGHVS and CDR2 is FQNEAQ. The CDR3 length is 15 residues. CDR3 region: CASSLTDATNEKLFF. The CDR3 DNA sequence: TGTGCCAGCAGCTTGACGGATGCAACTAATGAAAAACTGTTTTTT.

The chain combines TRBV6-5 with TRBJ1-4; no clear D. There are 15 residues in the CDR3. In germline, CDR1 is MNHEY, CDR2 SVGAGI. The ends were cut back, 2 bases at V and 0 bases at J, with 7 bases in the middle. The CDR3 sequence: CASSYGSPTNEKLFF. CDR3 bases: TGTGCCAGCAGTTACGGGTCTCCAACTAATGAAAAACTGTTTTTT.

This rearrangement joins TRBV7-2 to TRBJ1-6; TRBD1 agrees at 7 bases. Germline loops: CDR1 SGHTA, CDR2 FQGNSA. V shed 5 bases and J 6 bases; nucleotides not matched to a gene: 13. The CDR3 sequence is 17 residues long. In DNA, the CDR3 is TGTGCCAGCAGCGACAGGGAACAATTGGGGCGTAATTCACCCCTCCACTTT. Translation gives CASSDREQLGRNSPLHF. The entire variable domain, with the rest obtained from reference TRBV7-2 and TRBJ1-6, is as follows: GAGVSQSPSNKVTEKGKDVELRCDPISGHTALYWYRQSLGQGLEFLIYFQGNSAPDKSGLPSDRFSAERTGGSVSTLTIQRTQQEDSAVYLCASSDREQLGRNSPLHFGNGTRLTVT.

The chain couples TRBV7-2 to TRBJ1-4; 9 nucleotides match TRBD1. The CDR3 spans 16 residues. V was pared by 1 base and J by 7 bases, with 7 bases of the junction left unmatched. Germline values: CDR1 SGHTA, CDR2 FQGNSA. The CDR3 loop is CASSLDPTGGTEKLFF. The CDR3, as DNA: TGTGCCAGCAGCTTAGACCCGACAGGGGGTACTGAAAAACTGTTTTTT.

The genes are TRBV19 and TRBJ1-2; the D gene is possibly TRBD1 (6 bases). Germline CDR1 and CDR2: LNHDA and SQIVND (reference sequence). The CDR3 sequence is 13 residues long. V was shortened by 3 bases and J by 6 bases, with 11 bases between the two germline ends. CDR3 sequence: CASSINRAHGYTF. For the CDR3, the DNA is TGTGCCAGTAGTATCAACAGGGCACATGGCTACACCTTC.

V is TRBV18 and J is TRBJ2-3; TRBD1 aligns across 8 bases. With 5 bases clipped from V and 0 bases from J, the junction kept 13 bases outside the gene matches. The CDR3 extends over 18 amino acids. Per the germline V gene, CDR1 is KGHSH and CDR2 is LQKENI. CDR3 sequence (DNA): TGTGCCAGCTCAACCAGGGGACAGGCAAATTCTAGCACAGATACGCAGTATTTT. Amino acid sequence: CASSTRGQANSSTDTQYF.

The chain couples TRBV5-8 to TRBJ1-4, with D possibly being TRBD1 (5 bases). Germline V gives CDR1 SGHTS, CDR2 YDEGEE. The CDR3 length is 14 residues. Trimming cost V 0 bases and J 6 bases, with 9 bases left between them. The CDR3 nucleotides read TGTGCCAGCAGCTTGGAGCAGGGATATGAAAAACTGTTTTTT. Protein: CASSLEQGYEKLFF.

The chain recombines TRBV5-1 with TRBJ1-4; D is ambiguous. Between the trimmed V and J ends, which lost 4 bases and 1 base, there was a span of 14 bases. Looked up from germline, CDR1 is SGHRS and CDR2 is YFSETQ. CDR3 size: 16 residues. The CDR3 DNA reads TGCGCCAGCAGCCCTGAACCTTACGGAACTAATGAAAAACTGTTTTTT. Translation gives CASSPEPYGTNEKLFF.

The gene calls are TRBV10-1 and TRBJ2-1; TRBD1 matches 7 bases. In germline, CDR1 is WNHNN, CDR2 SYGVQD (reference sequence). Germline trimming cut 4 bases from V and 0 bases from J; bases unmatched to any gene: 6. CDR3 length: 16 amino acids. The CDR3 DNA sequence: TGCGCCAGCAGTGGATTCAGGGGGAGCTCCTACAATGAGCAGTTCTTC. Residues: CASSGFRGSSYNEQFF.

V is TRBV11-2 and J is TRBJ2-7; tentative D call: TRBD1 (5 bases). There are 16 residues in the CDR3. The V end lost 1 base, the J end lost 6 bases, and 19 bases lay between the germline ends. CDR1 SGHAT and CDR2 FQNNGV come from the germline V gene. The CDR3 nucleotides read TGTGCCAGCAGCTTAGGTGGGGTGTCCGGAAGGGGCGAGCAGTACTTC. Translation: CASSLGGVSGRGEQYF.

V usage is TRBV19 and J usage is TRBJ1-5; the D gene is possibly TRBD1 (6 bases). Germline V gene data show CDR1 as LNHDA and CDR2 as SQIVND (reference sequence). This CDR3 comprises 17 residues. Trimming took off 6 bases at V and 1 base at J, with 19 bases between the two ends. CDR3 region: CASSAQGFVQSNQPQHF. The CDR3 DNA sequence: TGTGCCAGTAGCGCCCAGGGGTTTGTCCAGAGCAATCAGCCCCAGCATTTT.

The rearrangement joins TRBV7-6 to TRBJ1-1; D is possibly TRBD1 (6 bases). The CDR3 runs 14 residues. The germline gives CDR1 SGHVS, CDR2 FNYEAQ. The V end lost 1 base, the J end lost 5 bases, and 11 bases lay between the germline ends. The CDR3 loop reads CASSLEQGLTEAFF. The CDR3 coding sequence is TGTGCCAGCAGCTTAGAACAGGGTTTGACTGAAGCTTTCTTT.

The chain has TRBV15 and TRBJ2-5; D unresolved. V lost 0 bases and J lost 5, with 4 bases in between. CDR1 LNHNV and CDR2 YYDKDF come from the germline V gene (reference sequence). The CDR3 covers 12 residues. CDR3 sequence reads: CATSRDPETQYF. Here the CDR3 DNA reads TGTGCCACCAGCAGAGATCCCGAGACCCAGTACTTC.

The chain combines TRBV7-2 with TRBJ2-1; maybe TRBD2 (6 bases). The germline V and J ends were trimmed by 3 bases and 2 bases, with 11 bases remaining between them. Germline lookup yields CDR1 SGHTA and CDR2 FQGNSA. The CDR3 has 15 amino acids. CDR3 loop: CASSFRDFTYNEQFF. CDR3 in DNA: TGTGCCAGCAGCTTCCGGGACTTCACCTACAATGAGCAGTTCTTC.

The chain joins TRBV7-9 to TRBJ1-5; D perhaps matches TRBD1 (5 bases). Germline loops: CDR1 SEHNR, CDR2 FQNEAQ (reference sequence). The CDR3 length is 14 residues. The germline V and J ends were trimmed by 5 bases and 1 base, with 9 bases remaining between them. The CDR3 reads CASSRKGSNQPQHF. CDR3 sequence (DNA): TGTGCCAGCAGCCGAAAGGGGAGCAATCAGCCCCAGCATTTT.

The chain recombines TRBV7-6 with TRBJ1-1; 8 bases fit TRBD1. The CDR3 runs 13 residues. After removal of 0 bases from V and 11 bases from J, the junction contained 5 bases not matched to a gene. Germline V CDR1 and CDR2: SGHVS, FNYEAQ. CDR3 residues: CASSLATGVGAFF. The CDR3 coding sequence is TGTGCCAGCAGCTTAGCGACAGGGGTGGGTGCTTTCTTT.

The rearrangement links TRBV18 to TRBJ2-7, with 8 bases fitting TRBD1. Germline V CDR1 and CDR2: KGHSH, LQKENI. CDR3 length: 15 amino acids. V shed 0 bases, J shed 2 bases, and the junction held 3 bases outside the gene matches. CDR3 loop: CASSPPGDRPYEQYF. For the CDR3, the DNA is TGTGCCAGCTCACCACCGGGGGACAGGCCCTACGAGCAGTACTTC.

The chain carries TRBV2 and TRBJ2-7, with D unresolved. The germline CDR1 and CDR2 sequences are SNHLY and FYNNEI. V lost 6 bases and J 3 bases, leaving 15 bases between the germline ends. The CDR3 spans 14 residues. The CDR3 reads CASRATILGYEQYF. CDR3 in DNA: TGTGCCAGCAGAGCAACGATTCTAGGCTACGAGCAGTACTTC.

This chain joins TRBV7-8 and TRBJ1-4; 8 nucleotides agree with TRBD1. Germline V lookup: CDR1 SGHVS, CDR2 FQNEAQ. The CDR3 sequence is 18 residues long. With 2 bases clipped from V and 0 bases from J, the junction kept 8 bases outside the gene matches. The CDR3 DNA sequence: TGTGCCAGCAGCTTAAGGACAGGGAAGATTGCAACTAATGAAAAACTGTTTTTT. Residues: CASSLRTGKIATNEKLFF.